This T cell receptor beta chain was sequenced for a study of CD8+CD57+ T cells in acquired aplastic anemia. Across the whole study: DNA per sorted CD4+ or CD8+ sample ranged roughly 0.18 to 30 ug, averaging 3.2 ug. Study conclusions and caveats: Common to patients and controls were about 31 CD8+ CDR3 sequences. Patients were compared with controls for CD8+ Simpson's diversity, and no significant difference emerged.

About this clonotype: What it binds is not known.

The CDR3 is 14 amino acids. Per germline, CDR1 DFQATT and CDR2 SNEGSKA (reference sequence). Trimming stripped 1 base from V and 5 bases from J, with 12 bases between. Genomic DNA, serving as template, underwent TCR beta VDJ and CDR3 profiling. Each CDR3 protein gets one entry after TCRdb re-called the reads with MiXCR. The data hold some 160,000 distinct CDR3 sequences, with roughly 43% observed a single time. For sequencing, patients were chosen who had shown expansion of CD8+CD57+ cells by flow cytometry. The origin of this receptor is a human donor with aplastic anemia. Input material: sorted CD4+, CD8+, or CD8+CD57+ T cells (not recorded which) from PBMCs. The genes are TRBV20-1 and TRBJ2-1, with D unclear. CDR3 region: CSARGVRMDNEQFF. The CDR3, as DNA: TGCAGTGCTAGAGGGGTCCGGATGGACAATGAGCAGTTCTTC.